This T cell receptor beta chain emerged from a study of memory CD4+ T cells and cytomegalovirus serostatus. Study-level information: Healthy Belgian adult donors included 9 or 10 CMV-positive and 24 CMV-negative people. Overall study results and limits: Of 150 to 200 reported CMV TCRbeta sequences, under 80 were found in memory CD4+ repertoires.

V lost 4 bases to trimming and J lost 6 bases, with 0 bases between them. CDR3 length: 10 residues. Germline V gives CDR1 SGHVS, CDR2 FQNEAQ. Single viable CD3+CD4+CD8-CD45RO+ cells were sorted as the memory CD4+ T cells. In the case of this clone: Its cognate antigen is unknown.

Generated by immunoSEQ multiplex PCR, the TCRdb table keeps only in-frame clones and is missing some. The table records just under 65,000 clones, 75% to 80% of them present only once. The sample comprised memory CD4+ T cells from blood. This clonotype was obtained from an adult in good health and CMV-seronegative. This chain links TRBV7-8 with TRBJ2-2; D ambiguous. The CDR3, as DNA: TGTGCCAGCAGCTCCGGGGAGCTGTTTTTT. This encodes CASSSGELFF.